These 8 T cell receptor beta chains were all obtained from the same sample, sequenced in a study of blood T cell repertoires in COVID-19 (dated by TCRdb to 2019 to 2021). Library preparation was by the immunoSEQ multiplex PCR assay. Drawn from immuneACCESS, this table holds only the in-frame rearrangements with V and J called that TCRdb kept. Clones are partly lost; checked studies trace under half to an unresolved V gene and leave the rest unexplained. For this sample there are a few hundred thousand clones; around 91% appear just once. The top ten hold 2.1% of the sample. The sequenced sample consisted of peripheral blood. These TCRs come from a woman aged 55-70 years with COVID-19, enrolled during active disease.

This chain uses TRBV6-5 with TRBJ2-7, with 7 bases identical to TRBD1. Germline trimming cut 9 bases from V and 7 bases from J; bases unmatched to any gene: 9. This CDR3 is built from 12 residues. Germline V gives CDR1 MNHEY, CDR2 SVGAGI. CDR3 sequence: CASLTGVGEQYF. DNA for the CDR3: TGTGCCAGTCTTACAGGGGTGGGGGAGCAGTACTTC.

This chain's CDR3 is CASSIGPGWGVTEAFF. CDR3 in DNA: TGTGCCAGTAGTATAGGTCCAGGGTGGGGCGTCACTGAAGCTTTCTTT. The chain is built from TRBV19 and TRBJ1-1, with a possible D match to TRBD1 (5 bases). V lost 1 base to trimming and J lost 4 bases, with 16 bases between them. Germline V gives CDR1 LNHDA, CDR2 SQIVND (reference sequence). This CDR3 has 16 amino acids.

The CDR3 region has the DNA TGCGCCAGCAGCTTCGACAGGAGCTCCTACAATGAGCAGTTCTTC. Residues: CASSFDRSSYNEQFF. The chain couples TRBV5-1 to TRBJ2-1, with D perhaps TRBD1 (6 bases). The germline V gene has CDR1 SGHRS and CDR2 YFSETQ. V lost 2 bases and J lost 0, with 9 bases in between. The CDR3 sequence is 15 residues long.

V is TRBV5-1 and J is TRBJ2-7; the match to TRBD2 covers 13 bases. Per the germline V gene, CDR1 is SGHRS and CDR2 is YFSETQ. The CDR3 consists of 15 residues. J lost 7 bases, V lost 4 bases, and 8 bases had no gene match. The CDR3 nucleotides read TGCGCCAGCAGCCTGAGGACTAGCGGGGGCGCAGAGCAGTACTTC. Translation: CASSLRTSGGAEQYF.

The chain combines TRBV2 with TRBJ1-3; 7 bases line up with TRBD1. V lost 5 bases, J lost 4 bases, and 8 bases stayed unmatched. This CDR3 comprises 15 residues. Germline V lookup: CDR1 SNHLY, CDR2 FYNNEI. Written as DNA, the CDR3 is TGTGCCAGCAGTTCGACAGGGAACTTCGGAAACACCATATATTTT. Encoded protein: CASSSTGNFGNTIYF. The variable domain in full, with the rest retrieved from reference TRBV2 and TRBJ1-3, is EPEVTQTPSHQVTQMGQEVILRCVPISNHLYFYWYRQILGQKVEFLVSFYNNEISEKSEIFDDQFSVERPDGSNFTLKIRSTKLEDSAMYFCASSSTGNFGNTIYFGEGSWLTVV.

V gene TRBV6-1 combines with J gene TRBJ1-1, with 7 bases matching TRBD1. Germline V gene lookup returns CDR1 MNHNS and CDR2 SASEGT. J was trimmed by 5 bases and V by 0 bases; bases with no gene match: 3. This CDR3 spans 14 amino acids. The DNA for the CDR3 is TGTGCCAGCAGTGAAGCAGGCAGGGGGACTGAAGCTTTCTTT. As protein: CASSEAGRGTEAFF.

CDR3 loop: CASAGLSSGANVLTF. The CDR3 DNA follows: TGTGCCAGCGCCGGACTGAGCTCTGGGGCCAACGTCCTGACTTTC. The chain recombines TRBV27 with TRBJ2-6, with D perhaps TRBD2 (5 bases). In germline, CDR1 is MNHEY, CDR2 SMNVEV (reference sequence). The CDR3 has 15 residues. V gave up 8 bases and J gave up 0 bases, with 11 bases separating them.

The chain links TRBV5-1 to TRBJ2-3, with 11 bases aligning to TRBD2. The V gene end was trimmed by 5 bases and the J gene end by 4 bases; junction bases not matched to a gene: 3. The CDR3 length is 14 residues. Germline V gene sequence: CDR1 SGHRS, CDR2 YFSETQ. CDR3 in amino acids: CASRLAGAPDTQYF. The CDR3 nucleotides are TGCGCCAGCAGACTAGCGGGGGCCCCAGATACGCAGTATTTT.